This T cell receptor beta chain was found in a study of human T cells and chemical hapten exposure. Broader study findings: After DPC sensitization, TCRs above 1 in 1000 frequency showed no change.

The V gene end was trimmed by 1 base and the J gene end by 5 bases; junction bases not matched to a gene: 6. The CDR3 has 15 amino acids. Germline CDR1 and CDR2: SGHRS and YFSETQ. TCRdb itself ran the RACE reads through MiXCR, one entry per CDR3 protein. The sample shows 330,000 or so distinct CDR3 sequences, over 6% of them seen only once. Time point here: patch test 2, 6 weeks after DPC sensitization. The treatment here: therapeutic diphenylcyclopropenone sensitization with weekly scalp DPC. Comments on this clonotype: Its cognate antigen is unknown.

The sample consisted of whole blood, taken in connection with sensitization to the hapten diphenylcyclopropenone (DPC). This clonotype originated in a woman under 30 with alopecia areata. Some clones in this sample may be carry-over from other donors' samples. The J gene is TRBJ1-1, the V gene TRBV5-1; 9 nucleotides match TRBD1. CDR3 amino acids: CASSLTGQGRTEAFF. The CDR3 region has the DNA TGCGCCAGCAGCTTGACTGGACAGGGGAGGACTGAAGCTTTCTTT.